What follows are 14 T cell receptor beta chains derived from one specimen sequenced in a study of blood T cell repertoires in COVID-19. Profiled with immunoSEQ multiplex PCR; TCRdb holds only in-frame clones, not every one. This sample has hundreds of thousands of clones, with 75% to 90% found just once. The material sequenced was PBMCs or T cells enriched from blood (not recorded which). The receptors stem from a woman aged 55-70 years who had recovered from COVID-19.

The chain has TRBV5-4 and TRBJ2-4; tentatively, D is TRBD1 (5 bases). V was pared by 4 bases and J by 0 bases, with 11 bases between. This CDR3 region has 15 residues. Germline CDR1 reads SGHNT; CDR2 reads YYREEE (reference sequence). The CDR3 nucleotides are TGTGCCAGCAGCCCCACAGGTGAAGCCAAAAACATTCAGTACTTC. Its translation is CASSPTGEAKNIQYF.

The chain links TRBV5-1 to TRBJ1-6; no reliable D call. The CDR3 spans 14 residues. From germline, CDR1 is SGHRS and CDR2 YFSETQ. Deletions cut 0 bases from V and 7 bases from J, with 8 bases between. CDR3 residues: CASSLGAQNSPLHF. In nucleotides, the CDR3 is TGCGCCAGCAGCTTGGGGGCACAGAATTCACCCCTCCACTTT.

The CDR3 nucleotides read TGTGCCAGTACGCCGGGACACCGGTATAGCAATCAGCCCCAGCATTTT. Protein sequence: CASTPGHRYSNQPQHF. This chain links TRBV19 with TRBJ1-5, with D possibly TRBD1 on 6 matching bases. Germline CDR1 and CDR2: LNHDA and SQIVND (reference sequence). The CDR3 sequence is 16 residues long. V lost 7 bases to trimming and J lost 0 bases, with 16 bases between them.

The chain employs TRBV14 and TRBJ1-2; D is ambiguous. Germline V gives CDR1 SGHDN, CDR2 FVKESK. The ends were cut back, 0 bases at V and 4 bases at J, with 12 bases in the middle. CDR3 size: 15 residues. The CDR3 nucleotides read TGTGCCAGCAGCCAAGATCACAGACAAACCTATGGCTACACCTTC. This translates into CASSQDHRQTYGYTF.

This chain uses TRBV11-2 with TRBJ2-7, with 9 nucleotides matching TRBD1. In germline, CDR1 is SGHAT, CDR2 FQNNGV. With V trimmed by 5 bases and J by 2 bases, 7 bases remained unmatched. The CDR3 totals 15 residues. CDR3 DNA: TGTGCCAGCAGCAAACAGGGGGCGGCGACCTACGAGCAGTACTTC. Its translation: CASSKQGAATYEQYF. Based on the CDR3 plus reference TRBV11-2 and TRBJ2-7, the full variable domain is EAGVAQSPRYKIIEKRQSVAFWCNPISGHATLYWYQQILGQGPKLLIQFQNNGVVDDSQLPKDRFSAERLKGVDSTLKIQPAKLEDSAVYLCASSKQGAATYEQYFGPGTRLTVT.

CDR3 coding DNA: TGCGCCAGCGCGGAGCAGGGGGCGGTGAACACTGAAGCTTTCTTT. Its translation is CASAEQGAVNTEAFF. The chain has TRBV5-1 and TRBJ1-1; 8 bases map to TRBD1. The germline V gene encodes CDR1 SGHRS and CDR2 YFSETQ. The CDR3 has 15 amino acids. The V and J ends lost 7 bases and 0 bases, in that order; junction bases with no gene match: 8.

The CDR3 DNA follows: TGTGCCAGTCTCAACCTCGGGACAGGGGAGCACACCATATATTTT. It yields the protein CASLNLGTGEHTIYF. The rearrangement joins TRBV19 to TRBJ1-3; 10 nucleotides agree with TRBD1. This CDR3 is 15 amino acids long. J was trimmed by 8 bases and V by 8 bases; bases with no gene match: 12. Per the germline V gene, CDR1 is LNHDA and CDR2 is SQIVND (reference sequence).

The chain is built from TRBV2 and TRBJ1-1; D unresolved. CDR1 and CDR2 (germline): SNHLY, FYNNEI. V lost 7 bases to trimming and J lost 4 bases, with 13 bases between them. CDR3 length: 13 residues. CDR3 loop: CASTEGTSTEAFF. The CDR3 coding sequence is TGTGCCAGCACCGAGGGAACAAGCACTGAAGCTTTCTTT.

The chain has TRBV6-5 and TRBJ2-7; 8 bases are shared with TRBD1. V shed 5 bases, J shed 3 bases, and the junction held 3 bases outside the gene matches. The CDR3 covers 13 residues. In germline, CDR1 is MNHEY, CDR2 SVGAGI. The CDR3 loop is CASSKQGDYEQYF. The CDR3 coding sequence is TGTGCCAGCAGTAAACAGGGGGACTACGAGCAGTACTTC.

CDR3 loop: CASTPGLAGGVIYNEQFF. The CDR3 DNA reads TGTGCCAGCACCCCGGGACTAGCGGGGGGCGTTATATACAATGAGCAGTTCTTC. The V gene is TRBV6-2 or TRBV6-3, the J gene TRBJ2-1, with TRBD2 matching 15 bases. The V gene's germline CDR1 is MNHEY and CDR2 SVGEGT. The CDR3 is 18 amino acids. J was trimmed by 4 bases and V by 7 bases; bases with no gene match: 11.

The chain combines TRBV2 with TRBJ1-2; TRBD1 might be the D (6 bases). V shed 7 bases and J shed 6 bases, with 15 bases lying between them. Germline lookup yields CDR1 SNHLY and CDR2 FYNNEI. The CDR3 runs 13 residues. CDR3 sequence reads: CASKALQGDGYTF. The CDR3 bases are TGTGCCAGCAAGGCCCTACAGGGAGATGGCTACACCTTC.

V gene TRBV2 combines with J gene TRBJ1-1; TRBD1 matches at 10 bases. This CDR3 has 13 residues. CDR1 and CDR2 from the germline V gene are SNHLY and FYNNEI. With V trimmed by 8 bases and J by 6 bases, 6 bases remained unmatched. Here the CDR3 DNA reads TGTGCCAGCCGGGGGACAGGGGCGTCTGAAGCTTTCTTT. This translates into CASRGTGASEAFF. The full variable domain, with the rest looked up from reference TRBV2 and TRBJ1-1, is EPEVTQTPSHQVTQMGQEVILRCVPISNHLYFYWYRQILGQKVEFLVSFYNNEISEKSEIFDDQFSVERPDGSNFTLKIRSTKLEDSAMYFCASRGTGASEAFFGQGTRLTVV.

V is TRBV3-1 (or the pseudogene TRBV3-2) and J is TRBJ2-5; 8 bases line up with TRBD1. CDR1 is LGHDT, CDR2 YNNKEL, per germline (reference sequence). V trimming: 1 base; J trimming: 4 bases; junction bases outside the gene matches: 5. CDR3 length equals 15 residues. CDR3 amino acids: CASSQGGQGGETQYF. DNA for the CDR3: TGTGCCAGCAGCCAAGGAGGACAGGGAGGAGAGACCCAGTACTTC.

There are a few counts of this clone. The V and J genes are TRBV10-2 and TRBJ1-5; 9 bases agree with TRBD1. Germline values: CDR1 WSHSY, CDR2 SAAADI. This CDR3 is 20 amino acids long. The V and J ends lost 0 bases and 4 bases, in that order; junction bases with no gene match: 16. CDR3 amino acids: CASSESNPNRGRVGNQPQHF. CDR3 bases: TGCGCCAGCAGTGAGTCGAATCCCAACAGGGGGCGCGTCGGGAATCAGCCCCAGCATTTT.